The 29 T cell receptor beta chains presented below share a single source sample, sequenced in a study of T-cell reconstitution after alpha-beta-depleted transplantation in children. Preparation of the TCRbeta library used unique molecular identifiers. Each CDR3 protein is one row after TCRdb ran MiXCR on the PCR reads. The sample shows some 220,000 distinct CDR3 sequences, roughly 10% of them seen only once. Here the sequenced sample was PBMCs, taken before TCRalphabeta/CD19-depleted stem cell transplant. These receptor sequences come from a child in the first two years of life with acute myeloid leukemia, due to receive a stem cell transplant.

At least ten counts were recorded for this clonotype. V and J are TRBV12-3 or TRBV12-4 and TRBJ1-5; 7 positions agree with TRBD1. CDR3 size: 14 residues. V was pared by 5 bases and J by 3 bases, with 4 bases of the junction left unmatched. The CDR3 reads CASSLTGNNQPQHF. DNA of the CDR3: TGTGCCAGCAGTCTGACAGGGAACAATCAGCCCCAGCATTTT.

This clonotype was detected a few times. J is TRBJ2-1 and V is TRBV7-6, with unresolved D. Looked up from germline, CDR1 is SGHVS and CDR2 is FNYEAQ. The CDR3 covers 15 residues. Trimming stripped 3 bases from V and 0 bases from J, with 9 bases between. The CDR3 bases are TGTGCCAGCAGCTTCCCCCCAAGCTCCTACAATGAGCAGTTCTTC. Translating gives CASSFPPSSYNEQFF.

The J gene is TRBJ2-2, the V gene TRBV11-3; D remains unclear. CDR3 length equals 14 residues. Trimming removed 5 bases from V and 1 base from J, with 8 bases in between. Germline V CDR1 and CDR2: SGHNT, YENEEA. CDR3 nucleotides: TGTGCCAGCAGCCGTGACCAGAACACCGGGGAGCTGTTTTTT. Protein product: CASSRDQNTGELFF. Together with reference TRBV11-3 and TRBJ2-2, the CDR3 gives the full variable domain: EAGVVQSPRYKIIEKKQPVAFWCNPISGHNTLYWYLQNLGQGPELLIRYENEEAVDDSQLPKDRFSAERLKGVDSTLKIQPAELGDSAVYLCASSRDQNTGELFFGEGSRLTVL.

This clonotype was observed at least ten times. The J gene is TRBJ1-2, the V gene TRBV5-1; D call uncertain. The V gene's germline CDR1 is SGHRS and CDR2 YFSETQ. CDR3 length equals 13 residues. Trimming cost V 0 bases and J 4 bases, with 7 bases left between them. Here the CDR3 DNA reads TGCGCCAGCAGCTTGGAGGGATCCTATGGCTACACCTTC. Amino acids: CASSLEGSYGYTF.

CDR3 amino acids: CIAGQGAGVGNEQFF. The CDR3 DNA is TGCATCGCCGGCCAGGGGGCGGGAGTAGGAAATGAGCAGTTCTTC. The chain is built from TRBV20-1 and TRBJ2-1; D is possibly TRBD1 (8 bases). This CDR3 is built from 15 residues. Germline V gene data show CDR1 as DFQATT and CDR2 as SNEGSKA (reference sequence).

This clonotype was seen at least ten times. The chain carries TRBV14 and TRBJ2-5; the D gene is possibly TRBD1 (5 bases). Looked up from germline, CDR1 is SGHDN and CDR2 is FVKESK. The CDR3 has 17 residues. Deletions cut 0 bases from V and 1 base from J, with 15 bases between. The CDR3: CASSQDQTEGFQETQYF. The CDR3 region has the DNA TGTGCCAGCAGCCAAGATCAGACAGAAGGTTTCCAAGAGACCCAGTACTTC.

In regard to this clonotype: A read error may explain this, as a much larger clone is one base away. The rearrangement uses TRBV18 and TRBJ2-1, with unresolved D. Trimming took off 3 bases at V and 8 bases at J, with 14 bases between the two ends. This CDR3 is 14 amino acids long. CDR1 KGHSH and CDR2 LQKENI come from the germline V gene. Here the CDR3 reads CASSPSSLGDEQFF. The CDR3 region has the DNA TGTGCCAGCTCACCGTCGTCCCTCGGAGATGAGCAGTTCTTC.

This clonotype was counted ten times or more. CDR3 sequence reads: CASSSPGGWDSPLHF. The CDR3 nucleotides read TGTGCCAGCAGCTCCCCCGGGGGGTGGGATTCACCCCTCCACTTT. This sequence joins TRBV7-8 and TRBJ1-6; possibly TRBD1 for D (5 bases). V lost 4 bases to trimming and J lost 8 bases, with 15 bases between them. This CDR3 contains 15 residues. The germline gives CDR1 SGHVS, CDR2 FQNEAQ.

This clonotype was detected many times. The rearrangement uses TRBV5-5 and TRBJ2-7; D is perhaps TRBD2 (6 bases). The V end was cut by 3 bases, the J end by 3 bases, with 13 bases between. Germline V gives CDR1 SGHKS, CDR2 YYEKEE (reference sequence). The CDR3 is made up of 14 amino acids. CDR3 loop: CASSYGGEGYEQYF. The CDR3 coding sequence is TGTGCCAGCAGCTACGGGGGAGAGGGCTACGAGCAGTACTTC.

In its sample, this clonotype was seen many times. V and J are TRBV5-1 and TRBJ2-7, with 7 positions matching TRBD2. Germline V gives CDR1 SGHRS, CDR2 YFSETQ. The CDR3 contains 14 residues. J was trimmed by 7 bases and V by 0 bases; bases with no gene match: 7. The CDR3 loop reads CASSLGWLAEEQYF. CDR3 DNA: TGCGCCAGCAGCTTGGGTTGGCTAGCGGAGGAGCAGTACTTC. Using reference TRBV5-1 and TRBJ2-7 for the parts outside the CDR3, the full variable domain is KAGVTQTPRYLIKTRGQQVTLSCSPISGHRSVSWYQQTPGQGLQFLFEYFSETQRNKGNFPGRFSGRQFSNSRSEMNVSTLELGDSALYLCASSLGWLAEEQYFGPGTRLTVT.

This clonotype came up many times. The chain has TRBV10-2 and TRBJ2-7, with 10 bases aligning to TRBD1. The CDR3 has 20 residues. With V trimmed by 0 bases and J by 0 bases, 14 bases remained unmatched. From germline, CDR1 is WSHSY and CDR2 SAAADI. CDR3 region: CASSESSGTGVLTYSYEQYF. CDR3 coding DNA: TGCGCCAGCAGTGAGTCGTCCGGGACAGGGGTCCTCACCTACTCCTACGAGCAGTACTTC.

This clonotype was observed many times. The chain employs TRBV2 and TRBJ2-1, with 13 positions matching TRBD2. The CDR3 spans 13 residues. Trimming removed 6 bases from V and 8 bases from J; junction bases left unmatched: 1. Germline V gene lookup returns CDR1 SNHLY and CDR2 FYNNEI. The CDR3 is CASRGLAGYEQFF. The CDR3 region has the DNA TGTGCCAGCAGGGGACTAGCGGGATATGAGCAGTTCTTC.

This clonotype was counted at least ten times. V is TRBV5-1 and J is TRBJ2-7, with 11 bases aligning to TRBD2. The germline gives CDR1 SGHRS, CDR2 YFSETQ. With 7 bases clipped from V and 3 bases from J, the junction kept 6 bases outside the gene matches. There are 14 residues in the CDR3. The CDR3 nucleotides read TGCGCCAGCTCGGACCTAGCGGGGGGCTACGAGCAGTACTTC. As protein: CASSDLAGGYEQYF.

The sample holds many counts of this clonotype. The rearrangement joins TRBV29-1 to TRBJ2-5; possibly TRBD1 for D (6 bases). Trimming took off 4 bases at V and 2 bases at J, with 11 bases between the two ends. This CDR3 is 13 amino acids long. CDR1 is SQVTM and CDR2 is ANQGSEA in the germline V gene. The CDR3 sequence is CSVGRDIQETQYF. As DNA, the CDR3 is TGCAGCGTTGGCCGGGACATACAAGAGACCCAGTACTTC.

This clonotype has ten or more counts. This rearrangement joins TRBV3-1 to TRBJ2-2; unclear D gene. The germline V gene has CDR1 LGHDT and CDR2 YNNKEL (reference sequence). The CDR3 loop spans 13 amino acids. V shed 6 bases and J shed 4 bases, with 9 bases lying between them. This chain's CDR3 is CASRASVTGELFF. The CDR3 nucleotides read TGTGCCAGCAGGGCATCGGTCACCGGGGAGCTGTTTTTT.

In this sample, this clonotype turned up many times. CDR3 residues: CASSQVWDGGNQPQHF. The CDR3 region has the DNA TGCGCCAGCAGCCAAGTATGGGACGGTGGCAATCAGCCCCAGCATTTT. V gene TRBV4-1 combines with J gene TRBJ1-5; a weak D match, TRBD1 (5 bases). CDR3 size: 16 residues. Trimming removed 1 base at V and 2 bases at J, with 12 bases between. From germline, CDR1 is MGHRA and CDR2 YSYEKL.

In this sample, this clonotype turned up many times. V and J are TRBV7-9 and TRBJ2-3, with D possibly being TRBD1 (6 bases). CDR3 size: 17 residues. In germline, CDR1 is SEHNR, CDR2 FQNEAQ (reference sequence). V was cut by 0 bases and J by 2 bases, with 15 bases left in between. Here the CDR3 reads CASSLAPDSTFTDTQYF. As DNA, the CDR3 is TGTGCCAGCAGCTTAGCGCCGGACAGCACCTTCACAGATACGCAGTATTTT.

This clonotype occurred many times. V usage is TRBV7-2 and J usage is TRBJ2-3, with a tentative D call TRBD2 (5 bases). The CDR3 runs to 14 residues. CDR1 and CDR2 (germline): SGHTA, FQGNSA. Trimming cost V 2 bases and J 4 bases, with 10 bases left between them. In nucleotides, the CDR3 is TGTGCCAGCAGCTTACGGCGGGCCCCAGATACGCAGTATTTT. Protein: CASSLRRAPDTQYF.

This clonotype was recorded many times. The genes are TRBV10-3 and TRBJ2-6; D remains ambiguous. The germline V gene has CDR1 ENHRY and CDR2 SYGVKD. The CDR3 is made up of 15 amino acids. Trimming shortened V by 3 bases and J by 2 bases, and 8 bases separated the two germline ends. The CDR3 nucleotides read TGTGCCATCAGTGATGTAAGTCCTGGGGCCAACGTCCTGACTTTC. This gives the protein CAISDVSPGANVLTF.

The chain has TRBV7-9 and TRBJ1-1; D is possibly TRBD1 (5 bases). This CDR3 is 15 amino acids long. Trimming took 4 bases from V and 10 from J, leaving 22 bases between them. Germline V lookup: CDR1 SEHNR, CDR2 FQNEAQ (reference sequence). The CDR3 DNA follows: TGTGCCAGCAGCTCCGACGCCGGGACCGCGGGGGGAGCTTTCTTT. Protein product: CASSSDAGTAGGAFF.

In this sample, this clonotype turned up many times. J is TRBJ2-7 and V is TRBV7-2; the match to TRBD1 covers 7 bases. The V segment lost 6 bases and the J segment 2 bases; nucleotides outside the gene matches: 10. CDR1 and CDR2 (germline): SGHTA, FQGNSA. CDR3 length: 15 residues. Written as DNA, the CDR3 is TGTGCCAGCAGAGACCGGGACAGCCCACCCTACGAGCAGTACTTC. Protein product: CASRDRDSPPYEQYF. The complete variable domain, with remaining parts taken from reference TRBV7-2 and TRBJ2-7, reads GAGVSQSPSNKVTEKGKDVELRCDPISGHTALYWYRQSLGQGLEFLIYFQGNSAPDKSGLPSDRFSAERTGGSVSTLTIQRTQQEDSAVYLCASRDRDSPPYEQYFGPGTRLTVT.

Many counts were recorded for this clonotype. This chain connects TRBV20-1 to TRBJ2-3; 12 bases match TRBD2. Trimming at V came to 6 bases and at J to 3 bases, leaving 13 bases not matched to a gene. The CDR3 is 17 residues long. Looked up from germline, CDR1 is DFQATT and CDR2 is SNEGSKA (reference sequence). CDR3 sequence (DNA): TGCAGTGCGGGTGGGATTTCTAGCGGGAGGGCGACAGATACGCAGTATTTT. As protein: CSAGGISSGRATDTQYF.

This clonotype came up many times. The chain is built from TRBV5-1 and TRBJ2-1, with 9 bases aligning to TRBD2. Trimming at V came to 0 bases and at J to 4 bases, leaving 2 bases not matched to a gene. The CDR3 has 15 residues. Per germline, CDR1 SGHRS and CDR2 YFSETQ. CDR3 amino acids: CASSLEGLAYNEQFF. Written as DNA, the CDR3 is TGCGCCAGCAGCTTGGAGGGACTAGCTTACAATGAGCAGTTCTTC.

This clonotype has at least ten counts. This chain links TRBV7-9 with TRBJ2-1; D possibly uses TRBD1 or TRBD2 (5 bases each). Trimming removed 4 bases at V and 5 bases at J, with 15 bases between. CDR3 length equals 15 residues. Germline CDR1 and CDR2: SEHNR and FQNEAQ (reference sequence). The CDR3 loop reads CASSSLGRLNNEQFF. The CDR3 DNA is TGTGCCAGCAGCTCCCTGGGGCGACTAAACAATGAGCAGTTCTTC. Filled out from reference TRBV7-9 and TRBJ2-1, the complete variable domain reads DTGVSQNPRHKITKRGQNVTFRCDPISEHNRLYWYRQTLGQGPEFLTYFQNEAQLEKSRLLSDRFSAERPKGSFSTLEIQRTEQGDSAMYLCASSSLGRLNNEQFFGPGTRLTVL.

This clonotype appeared many times. The chain uses TRBV5-6 and TRBJ2-7; D is unclear. The CDR3 spans 12 residues. V lost 6 bases to trimming and J lost 11 bases, with 18 bases between them. In germline, CDR1 is SGHDT, CDR2 YYEEEE. For the CDR3, the DNA is TGTGCCAGCACGATAGGGCGGCAAACGGAGTACTTC. Its translation: CASTIGRQTEYF.

The J gene is TRBJ2-2, the V gene TRBV21-1. TRBV21-1 is a listed pseudogene. The CDR3 runs 15 residues. The CDR3 loop reads CASSQDRTLTGELFF. In DNA form, the CDR3 reads TGTGCCAGCAGCCAAGACCGAACCCTCACCGGGGAGCTGTTTTTT.

This clonotype was detected many times. The V gene is TRBV28, the J gene TRBJ1-2, with TRBD1 matching 10 bases. The CDR3 spans 13 residues. The junction had 6 bases not matched to a gene; V was cut back by 6 bases and J by 8 bases. Germline V lookup: CDR1 MDHEN, CDR2 SYDVKM. The CDR3 bases are TGTGCCAGCAGCTTGGGACAGGGGCTAGGCTACACCTTC. This encodes CASSLGQGLGYTF.

This clonotype was observed many times. This CDR3 reads CASSAGTPYEQYF. The CDR3 DNA reads TGTGCCAGCAGCGCGGGGACTCCCTACGAGCAGTACTTC. V and J are TRBV7-2 and TRBJ2-7, with D perhaps matching TRBD2 (6 bases). The CDR3 consists of 13 residues. The germline V and J ends were trimmed by 5 bases and 2 bases, with 10 bases remaining between them. Germline CDR1 SGHTA, CDR2 FQGNSA.

The chain couples TRBV3-1 to TRBJ1-1, with D hard to call. Trimming took off 1 base at V and 4 bases at J, with 13 bases between the two ends. CDR1 and CDR2 from the germline V gene are LGHDT and YNNKEL (reference sequence). The CDR3 sequence is 15 residues long. The CDR3 spells CASSQVVTGVTEAFF. The CDR3 DNA reads as TGTGCCAGCAGCCAAGTTGTGACTGGGGTCACTGAAGCTTTCTTT.